The entry below gives a single TCR beta chain sequence along with its context. The sample is drawn from a study of blood T cell repertoires in COVID-19. Whole-study context: The United States, Italy and Spain supplied acute and convalescent COVID-19 samples.

Repertoires were generated with immunoSEQ multiplex PCR, while TCRdb's copy carries only in-frame clones and drops some. The sample gives roughly 300,000 clones, around 86% of which show up once; around 1.5% is in the top ten. The germline V gene encodes CDR1 SGHRS and CDR2 YFSETQ. The ends lost 0 bases at V and 4 bases at J; junction bases unmatched: 5. The CDR3 loop spans 16 amino acids. Sequenced: peripheral blood. This receptor was identified in a woman aged 45-65 years with acute or convalescent COVID-19. J is TRBJ2-1 and V is TRBV5-1; the match to TRBD2 covers 9 bases. In DNA form, the CDR3 reads TGCGCCAGCAGCTTGGCCCCTAGCGGGGTTTACAATGAGCAGTTCTTC. Encoded protein: CASSLAPSGVYNEQFF.